The text below deals with one T cell receptor (beta chain). Antigen unknown. These data belong to a study of breast tumors, draining lymph nodes, adjacent tissues. TCRdb recomputed calls from the multiplex PCR reads with MiXCR, one row per CDR3 protein. The sample carries 20,000 to 25,000 distinct CDR3 sequences, 64% recorded once. Germline CDR1 reads DFQATT; CDR2 reads SNEGSKA (reference sequence). Trimming stripped 3 bases from V and 1 base from J, with 13 bases between. CDR3 length equals 16 residues. Findings and caveats of the study: Tumor repertoires ranked between lymph nodes and nontumor tissue in diversity, with V and J gene preferences. Tumor and nontumor repertoires were significantly more similar in luminal-like than in basal-like breast cancer.

The TCR comes from a female donor with breast cancer. Some clones in this sample may be carry-over from other donors' samples. The sequencing sample was made of tumor-adjacent breast tissue. The J gene is TRBJ2-6, the V gene TRBV20-1; tentatively, D is TRBD1 (8 bases). CDR3: CSASTGGGSGANVLTF. The DNA for the CDR3 is TGCAGTGCTAGCACAGGGGGGGGGTCTGGGGCCAACGTCCTGACTTTC.